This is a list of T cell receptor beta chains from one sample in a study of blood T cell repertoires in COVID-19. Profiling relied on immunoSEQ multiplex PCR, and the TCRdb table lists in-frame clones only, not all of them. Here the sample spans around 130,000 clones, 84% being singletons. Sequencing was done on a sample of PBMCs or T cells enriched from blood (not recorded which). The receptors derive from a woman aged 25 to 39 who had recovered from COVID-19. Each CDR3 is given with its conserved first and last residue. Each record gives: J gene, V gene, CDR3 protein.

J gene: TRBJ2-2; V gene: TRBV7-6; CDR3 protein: CASSLGTWAGTGELFF
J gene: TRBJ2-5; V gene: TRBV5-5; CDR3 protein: CASSLEPAARTWQETQYF
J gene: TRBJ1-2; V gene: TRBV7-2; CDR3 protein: CASSLGKRIYGYTF
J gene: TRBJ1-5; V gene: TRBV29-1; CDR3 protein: CSARDRGPDQPQHF
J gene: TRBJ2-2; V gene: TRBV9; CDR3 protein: CASSPRAGGNTGELFF
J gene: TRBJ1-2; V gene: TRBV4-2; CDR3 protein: CASRRTEINYGYTF
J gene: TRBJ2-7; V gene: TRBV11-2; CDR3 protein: CASSPLRGYYEQYF
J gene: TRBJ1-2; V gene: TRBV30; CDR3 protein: CAWSAARHLNYGYTF
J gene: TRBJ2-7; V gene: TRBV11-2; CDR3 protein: CASSFRRLAGYEQYF
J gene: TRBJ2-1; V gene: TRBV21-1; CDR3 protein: CASSKGGTSGNEQFF
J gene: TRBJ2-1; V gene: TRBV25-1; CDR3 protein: CASSEGGGGSSYNEQFF
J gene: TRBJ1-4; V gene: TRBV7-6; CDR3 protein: CASSFQGGENEKLFF
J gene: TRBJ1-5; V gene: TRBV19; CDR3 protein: CASKARGKYSNQPQHF
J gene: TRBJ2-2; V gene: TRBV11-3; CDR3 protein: CASSKTGERDGELFF
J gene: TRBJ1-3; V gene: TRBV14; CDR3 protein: CASSPRGPTIYF
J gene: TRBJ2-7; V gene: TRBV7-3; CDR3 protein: CASSRTGGATWGEQYF
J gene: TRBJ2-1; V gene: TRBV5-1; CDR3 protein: CASSSSGASSYNEQFF
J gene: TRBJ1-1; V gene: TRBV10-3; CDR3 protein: CAIRNGHNRGATEAFF
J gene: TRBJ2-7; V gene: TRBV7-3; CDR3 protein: CASSLGLRDKQYF
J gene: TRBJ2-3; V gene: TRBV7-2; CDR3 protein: CASSLVGGGGTDTQYF
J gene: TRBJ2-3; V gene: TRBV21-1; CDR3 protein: CASSKAGADTQYF
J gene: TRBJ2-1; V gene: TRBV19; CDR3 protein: CASSILAGTYNEQFF
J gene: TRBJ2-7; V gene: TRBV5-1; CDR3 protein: CASSPTSGTSYEQYF
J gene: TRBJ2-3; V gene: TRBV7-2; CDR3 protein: CASSPTSGSYSDTQYF
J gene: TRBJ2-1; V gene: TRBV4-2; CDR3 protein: CASSHPTPSGSVEFSYNEQFF
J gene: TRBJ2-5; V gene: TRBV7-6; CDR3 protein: CASSSGLAGEGYQETQYF
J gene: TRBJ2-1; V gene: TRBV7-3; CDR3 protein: CASSLNRPGTGGVNEQFF
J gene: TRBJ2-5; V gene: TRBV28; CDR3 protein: CASSLLWGRETQYF
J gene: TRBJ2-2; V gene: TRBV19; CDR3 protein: CAVYGPSGRESTGELFF
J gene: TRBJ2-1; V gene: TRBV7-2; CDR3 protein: CASSSLALAPYNEQFF
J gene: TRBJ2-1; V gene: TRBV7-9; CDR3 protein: CASSLSGTTNEQFF
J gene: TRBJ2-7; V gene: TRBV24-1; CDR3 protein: CATSDFRQGKHEQYF
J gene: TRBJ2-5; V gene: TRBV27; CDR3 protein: CASSFSDRETQYF
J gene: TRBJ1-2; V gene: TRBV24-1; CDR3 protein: CATSADRVGGYTF
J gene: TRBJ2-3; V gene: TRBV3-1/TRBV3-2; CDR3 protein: CASSQLTQGAKQYF
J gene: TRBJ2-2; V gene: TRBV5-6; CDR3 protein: CASSRTGRITGELFF
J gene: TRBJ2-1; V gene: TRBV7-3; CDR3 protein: CASSLTAGVGYNEQFF
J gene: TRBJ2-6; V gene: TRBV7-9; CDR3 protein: CASSSSGVRSGANVLTF
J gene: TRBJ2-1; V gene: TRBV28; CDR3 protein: CASSPGTGVGHEQFF
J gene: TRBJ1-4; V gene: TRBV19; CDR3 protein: CASRFTATNEKLFF
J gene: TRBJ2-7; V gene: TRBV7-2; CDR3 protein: CASSPSTSGRYEQYF
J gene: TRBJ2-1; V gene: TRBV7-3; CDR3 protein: CASSSGLAGGGNEQFF
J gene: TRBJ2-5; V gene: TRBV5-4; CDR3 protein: CASSLDRGRGETQYF
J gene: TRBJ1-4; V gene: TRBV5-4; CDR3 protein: CASSSGQGINFEKLFF
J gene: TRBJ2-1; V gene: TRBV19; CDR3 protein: CASSTQAGAWHEQFF
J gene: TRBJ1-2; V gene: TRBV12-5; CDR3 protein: CASGLVPDRGNYGYTF
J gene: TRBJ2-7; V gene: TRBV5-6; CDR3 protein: CASSLAAGAGYEQYF
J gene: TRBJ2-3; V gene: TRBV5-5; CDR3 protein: CASSLAPLATDTQYF
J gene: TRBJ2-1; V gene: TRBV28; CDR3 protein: CASSGALSTSGYNNEQFF
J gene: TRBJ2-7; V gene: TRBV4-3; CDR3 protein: CASSQDRGTEQYF
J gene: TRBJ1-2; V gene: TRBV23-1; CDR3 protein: CASSQPESGTGGSNYGYTF
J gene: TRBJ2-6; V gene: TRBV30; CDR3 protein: CAWSARGGYGANVLTF
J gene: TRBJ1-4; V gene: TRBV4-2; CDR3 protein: CASSQDDVTAREKLFF
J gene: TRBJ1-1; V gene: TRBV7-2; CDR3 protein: CASSLQGENTEAFF
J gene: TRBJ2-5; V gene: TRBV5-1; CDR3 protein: CASSLVLAGDRETQYF
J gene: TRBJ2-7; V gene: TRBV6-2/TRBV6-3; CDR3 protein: CASSYRPGQGADEQYF
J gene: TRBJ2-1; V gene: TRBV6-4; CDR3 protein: CASSEGQGSYDEQFF
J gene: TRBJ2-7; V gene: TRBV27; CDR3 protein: CASTKTGYTYEQYF
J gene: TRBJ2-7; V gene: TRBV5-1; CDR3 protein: CASSLVSAGGSDSYEQYF